This T cell receptor (beta chain) is from a study of cytomegalovirus exposure and HLA in healthy donors. Study-level findings and limits: Follow-up analysis later connected one missense variant in DCLRE1C with trimming of TCR beta V- and J-genes. Earlier analysis looked at TCR beta V segments, and most were productive about 87% or about 30% of the time.

PCR primers comprised 60 Vbeta and 13 Jbeta primers. Repertoires were generated with immunoSEQ multiplex PCR, while TCRdb's copy carries only in-frame clones and drops some. The table has 90,000 to 120,000 clones, around 82% seen once. Every donor was a healthy person donating bone marrow. This CDR3 contains 14 residues. The ends were cut back, 8 bases at V and 2 bases at J, with 10 bases in the middle. Per germline, CDR1 SGHTA and CDR2 FQGNSA. About this clone: The antigen is undetermined.

This chain connects TRBV7-2 to TRBJ2-6; D is perhaps TRBD1 (5 bases). This clonotype originated in a woman aged 50 to 60 in good health and CMV-seropositive. The specimen sequenced was PBMCs. The CDR3 DNA reads as TGTGCCAGCGGGGCTTCTCCTGGGGCCAACGTCCTGACTTTC. It specifies CASGASPGANVLTF.